The source of this T cell receptor beta chain is a study of shared clonotypes between healthy human individuals. Study results and caveats: Measured sharing among donors was expected to vary with sequencing depth.

In its sample, this clone was seen once. Its antigen is as yet unknown. Germline V lookup: CDR1 SGDLS, CDR2 YYNGEE. This CDR3 is built from 15 residues. The J segment lost 4 bases and the V segment lost 4 bases, leaving 9 bases of the junction unmatched. This table comes from immunoSEQ multiplex PCR, and its TCRdb copy is limited to in-frame clones, with some not included. The sample holds 2 million to 2.5 million clones; approximately 94% are singletons and the top ten take roughly 0.13%. The receptor was isolated from a young man in good health. The genes are TRBV9 and TRBJ2-3; 7 nucleotides match TRBD1. Sequencing was done on a sample of naive CD4+ T cells sorted from blood. The subset denotes: CD45RA+ positively selected. CDR3 coding DNA: TGTGCCAGCAGCTCAAGGACAGGCCTCGCAGATACGCAGTATTTT. This gives the protein CASSSRTGLADTQYF. Full variable domain (remainder filled in from reference TRBV9 and TRBJ2-3): DSGVTQTPKHLITATGQRVTLRCSPRSGDLSVYWYQQSLDQGLQFLIQYYNGEERAKGNILERFSAQQFPDLHSELNLSSLELGDSALYFCASSSRTGLADTQYFGPGTRLTVL.